Presented here are 7 T cell receptor beta chains from one specimen sequenced in a study of control samples from healthy donors and cancer patients. This table comes from immunoSEQ multiplex PCR, and its TCRdb copy is limited to in-frame clones, with some not included. The sample shows 46,000 or so clones, about 93% of them seen only once. The sample taken for sequencing was PBMCs. The receptors shown here come from a woman in her forties or fifties with head and neck cancer.

The V gene is TRBV5-4, the J gene TRBJ1-2; TRBD1 might be the D (5 bases). Trimming pared 4 bases from V and 4 bases from J, leaving 14 bases between. Germline V gene sequence: CDR1 SGHNT, CDR2 YYREEE (reference sequence). The CDR3 is made up of 14 amino acids. CDR3 nucleotides: TGTGCCAGCAGCCCGGGGCAGGTACGCTATGGCTACACCTTC. Its protein product is CASSPGQVRYGYTF.

This chain joins TRBV5-1 and TRBJ1-4; D is undetermined. V was clipped by 1 base and J by 8 bases, with 12 bases between them. CDR3 length: 14 amino acids. The V gene's germline CDR1 is SGHRS and CDR2 YFSETQ. CDR3 bases: TGCGCCAGCAGCTTGCAAAACAGTGGGGAAAAACTGTTTTTT. Its protein product is CASSLQNSGEKLFF.

The chain carries TRBV28 and TRBJ2-3; D gene uncertain. Germline CDR1 is MDHEN and CDR2 is SYDVKM. This CDR3 is 12 amino acids long. V dropped 5 bases and J dropped 6 bases, with 9 bases sitting between them. CDR3 residues: CASSPVRDTQYF. In DNA, the CDR3 is TGTGCCAGCAGTCCCGTACGCGATACGCAGTATTTT.

The chain is built from TRBV2 and TRBJ1-2; D ambiguous. Trimming took 5 bases from V and 8 from J, leaving 15 bases between them. The CDR3 loop spans 13 amino acids. Germline V CDR1 and CDR2: SNHLY, FYNNEI. CDR3 coding DNA: TGTGCCAGCAGTCGCTCTCTCGCGGGCGGCTACACCTTC. It yields the protein CASSRSLAGGYTF.

The chain recombines TRBV5-1 with TRBJ2-7; 11 nucleotides align to TRBD1. Germline lookup yields CDR1 SGHRS and CDR2 YFSETQ. The CDR3 is made up of 14 amino acids. With 4 bases clipped from V and 6 bases from J, the junction kept 6 bases outside the gene matches. The CDR3 loop is CASSPGQGGFEQYF. The DNA of the CDR3 is TGCGCCAGCAGCCCGGGACAGGGGGGTTTCGAGCAGTACTTC.

The chain uses TRBV10-3 and TRBJ2-3; D not certain. Germline V gives CDR1 ENHRY, CDR2 SYGVKD. This CDR3 has 12 amino acids. V shed 0 bases and J shed 8 bases, with 6 bases lying between them. CDR3 amino acids: CAISESDGTQYF. The CDR3 DNA sequence: TGTGCCATCAGTGAGTCAGATGGTACGCAGTATTTT.

This chain uses TRBV6-5 with TRBJ2-5; D call uncertain. From germline, CDR1 is MNHEY and CDR2 SVGAGI. V lost 4 bases to trimming and J lost 5 bases, with 11 bases between them. This CDR3 has 13 amino acids. For the CDR3, the DNA is TGTGCCAGCAGTTGGGCCCCACGGGAGACCCAGTACTTC. Translating it yields CASSWAPRETQYF.